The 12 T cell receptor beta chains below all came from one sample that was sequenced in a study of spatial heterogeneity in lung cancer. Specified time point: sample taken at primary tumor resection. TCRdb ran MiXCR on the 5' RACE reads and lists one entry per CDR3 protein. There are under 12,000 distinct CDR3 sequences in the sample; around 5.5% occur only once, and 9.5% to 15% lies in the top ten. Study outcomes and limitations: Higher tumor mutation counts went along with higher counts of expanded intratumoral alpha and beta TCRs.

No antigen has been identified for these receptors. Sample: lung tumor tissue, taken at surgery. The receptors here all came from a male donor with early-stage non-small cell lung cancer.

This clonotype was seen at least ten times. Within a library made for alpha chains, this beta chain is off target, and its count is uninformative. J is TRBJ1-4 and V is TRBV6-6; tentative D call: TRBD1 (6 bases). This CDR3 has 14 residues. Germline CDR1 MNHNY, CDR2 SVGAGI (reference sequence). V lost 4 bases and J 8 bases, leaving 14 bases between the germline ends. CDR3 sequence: CASSSPQGAEKLFF. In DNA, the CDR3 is TGTGCCAGCAGTTCTCCACAGGGAGCGGAAAAACTGTTTTTT.

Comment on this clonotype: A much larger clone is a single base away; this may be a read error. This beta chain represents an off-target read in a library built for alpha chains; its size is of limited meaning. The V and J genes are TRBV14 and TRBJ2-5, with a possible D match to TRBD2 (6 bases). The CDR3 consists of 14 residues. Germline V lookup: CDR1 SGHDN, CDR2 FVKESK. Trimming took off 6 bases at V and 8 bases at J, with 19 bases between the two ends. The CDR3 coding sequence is TGTGCCAGCAGTCAAAGGAGGGCGAGCATAACCCAGTACTTC. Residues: CASSQRRASITQYF.

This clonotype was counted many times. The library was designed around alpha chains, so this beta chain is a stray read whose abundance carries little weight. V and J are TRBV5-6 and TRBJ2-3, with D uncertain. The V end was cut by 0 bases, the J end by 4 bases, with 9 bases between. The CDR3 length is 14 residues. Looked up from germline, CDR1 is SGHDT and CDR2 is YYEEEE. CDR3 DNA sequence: TGTGCCAGCAGCTTGGTTGTGGCGGCAGATACGCAGTATTTT. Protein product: CASSLVVAADTQYF.

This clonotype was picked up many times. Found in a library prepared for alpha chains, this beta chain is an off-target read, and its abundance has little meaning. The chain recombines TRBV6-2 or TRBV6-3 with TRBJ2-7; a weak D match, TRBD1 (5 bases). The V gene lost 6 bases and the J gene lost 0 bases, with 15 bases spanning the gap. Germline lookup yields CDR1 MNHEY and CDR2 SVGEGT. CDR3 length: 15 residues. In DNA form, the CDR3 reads TGTGCCAGCAGGAACCAGGGCCCAAGCTCCTACGAGCAGTACTTC. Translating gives CASRNQGPSSYEQYF.

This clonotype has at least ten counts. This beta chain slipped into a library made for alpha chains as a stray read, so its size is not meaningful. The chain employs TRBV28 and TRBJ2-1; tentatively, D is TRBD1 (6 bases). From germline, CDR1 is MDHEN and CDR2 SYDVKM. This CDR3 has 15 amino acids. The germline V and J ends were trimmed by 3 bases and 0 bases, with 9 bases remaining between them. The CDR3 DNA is TGTGCCAGCAGTTTGGGGGACAACTCCTACAATGAGCAGTTCTTC. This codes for CASSLGDNSYNEQFF.

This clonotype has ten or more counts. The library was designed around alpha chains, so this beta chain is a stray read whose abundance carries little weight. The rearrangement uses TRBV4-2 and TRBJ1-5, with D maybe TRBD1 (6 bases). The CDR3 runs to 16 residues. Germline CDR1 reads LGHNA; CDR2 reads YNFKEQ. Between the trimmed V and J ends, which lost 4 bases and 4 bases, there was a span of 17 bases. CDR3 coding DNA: TGTGCCAGCAGCCTCACCTTGGGGGCCCCAAATCAGCCCCAGCATTTT. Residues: CASSLTLGAPNQPQHF.

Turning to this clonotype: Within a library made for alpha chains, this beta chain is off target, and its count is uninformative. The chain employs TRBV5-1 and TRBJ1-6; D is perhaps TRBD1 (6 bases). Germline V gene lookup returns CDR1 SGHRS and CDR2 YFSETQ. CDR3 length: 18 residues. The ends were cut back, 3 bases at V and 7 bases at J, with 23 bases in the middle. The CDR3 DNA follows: TGCGCCAGCAGCTCAGGCAACAGGGCCTCTCTTCAGAATTCACCCCTCCACTTT. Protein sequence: CASSSGNRASLQNSPLHF.

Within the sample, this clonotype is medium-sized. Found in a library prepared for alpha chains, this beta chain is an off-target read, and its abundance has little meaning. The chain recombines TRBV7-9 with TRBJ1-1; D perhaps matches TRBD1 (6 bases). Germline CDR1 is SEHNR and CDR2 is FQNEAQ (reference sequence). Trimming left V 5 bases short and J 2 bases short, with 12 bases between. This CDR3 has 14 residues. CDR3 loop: CASSPWTANTEAFF. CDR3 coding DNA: TGTGCCAGCAGCCCCTGGACAGCCAACACTGAAGCTTTCTTT.

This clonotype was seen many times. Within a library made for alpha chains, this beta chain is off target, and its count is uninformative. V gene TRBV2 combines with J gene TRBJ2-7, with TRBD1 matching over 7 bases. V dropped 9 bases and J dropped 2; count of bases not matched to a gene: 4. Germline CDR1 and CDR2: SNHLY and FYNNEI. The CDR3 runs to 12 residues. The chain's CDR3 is CASRDRPYEQYF. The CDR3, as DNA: TGTGCCAGTCGGGACAGACCCTACGAGCAGTACTTC.

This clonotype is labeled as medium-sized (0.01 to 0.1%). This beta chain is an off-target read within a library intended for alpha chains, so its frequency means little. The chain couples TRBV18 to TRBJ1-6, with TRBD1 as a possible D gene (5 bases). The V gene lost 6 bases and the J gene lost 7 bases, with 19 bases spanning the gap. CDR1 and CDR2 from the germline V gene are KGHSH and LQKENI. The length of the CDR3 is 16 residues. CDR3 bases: TGTGCCAGCTCTCCTAACACAGCAGGGTTCAATTCACCCCTCCACTTT. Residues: CASSPNTAGFNSPLHF.

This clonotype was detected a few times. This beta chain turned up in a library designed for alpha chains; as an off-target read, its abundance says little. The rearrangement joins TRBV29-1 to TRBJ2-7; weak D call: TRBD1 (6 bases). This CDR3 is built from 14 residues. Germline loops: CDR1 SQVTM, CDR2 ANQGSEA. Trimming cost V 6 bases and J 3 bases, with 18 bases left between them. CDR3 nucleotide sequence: TGCAGCGTGGGGCAGGACAGAGGTATCTACGAGCAGTACTTC. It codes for CSVGQDRGIYEQYF.

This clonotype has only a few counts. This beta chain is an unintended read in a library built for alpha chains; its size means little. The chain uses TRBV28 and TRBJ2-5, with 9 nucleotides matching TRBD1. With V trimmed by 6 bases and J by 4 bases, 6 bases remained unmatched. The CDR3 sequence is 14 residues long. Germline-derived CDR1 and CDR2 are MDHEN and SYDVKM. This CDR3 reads CASRRDRVGETQYF. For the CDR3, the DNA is TGTGCCAGCAGACGGGACAGGGTGGGAGAGACCCAGTACTTC.